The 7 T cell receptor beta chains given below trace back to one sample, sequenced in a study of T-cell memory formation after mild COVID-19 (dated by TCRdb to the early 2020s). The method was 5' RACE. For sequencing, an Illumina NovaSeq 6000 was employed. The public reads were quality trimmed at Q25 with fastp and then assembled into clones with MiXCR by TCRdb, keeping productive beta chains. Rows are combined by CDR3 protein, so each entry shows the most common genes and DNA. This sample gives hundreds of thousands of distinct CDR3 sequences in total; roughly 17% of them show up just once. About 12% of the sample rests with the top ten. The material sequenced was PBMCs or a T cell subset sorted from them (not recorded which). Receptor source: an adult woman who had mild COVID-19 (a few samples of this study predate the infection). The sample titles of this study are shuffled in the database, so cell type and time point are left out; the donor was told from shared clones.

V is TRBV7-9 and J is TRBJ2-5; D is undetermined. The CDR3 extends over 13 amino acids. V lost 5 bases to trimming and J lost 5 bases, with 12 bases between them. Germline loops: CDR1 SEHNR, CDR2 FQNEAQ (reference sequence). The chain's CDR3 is CASSPDPAETQYF. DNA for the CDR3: TGTGCCAGCAGCCCCGACCCCGCTGAGACCCAGTACTTC.

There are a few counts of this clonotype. The CDR3 region has the DNA TGTGCCAGCTCACCTCCGTTTGGGTTGTCCTACAATGAGCAGTTCTTC. Translation gives CASSPPFGLSYNEQFF. The V and J genes are TRBV18 and TRBJ2-1; D call uncertain. Germline CDR1 and CDR2: KGHSH and LQKENI. This CDR3 has 16 residues. Trimming pared 3 bases from V and 1 base from J, leaving 13 bases between.

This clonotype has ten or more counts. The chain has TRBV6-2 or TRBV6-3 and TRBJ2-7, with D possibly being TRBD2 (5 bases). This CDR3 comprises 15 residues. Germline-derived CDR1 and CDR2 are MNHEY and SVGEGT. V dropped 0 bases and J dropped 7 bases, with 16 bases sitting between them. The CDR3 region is CASSYSEDGGGEQYF. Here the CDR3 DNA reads TGTGCCAGCAGTTACTCGGAAGACGGAGGTGGAGAGCAGTACTTC.

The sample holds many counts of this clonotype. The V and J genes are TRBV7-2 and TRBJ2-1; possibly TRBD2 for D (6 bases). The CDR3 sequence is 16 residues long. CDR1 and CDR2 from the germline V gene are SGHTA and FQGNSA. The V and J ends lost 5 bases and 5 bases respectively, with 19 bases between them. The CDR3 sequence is CASSPSRRSGHNEQFF. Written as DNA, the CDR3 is TGTGCCAGCAGCCCCTCCCGTCGGAGCGGGCACAATGAGCAGTTCTTC.

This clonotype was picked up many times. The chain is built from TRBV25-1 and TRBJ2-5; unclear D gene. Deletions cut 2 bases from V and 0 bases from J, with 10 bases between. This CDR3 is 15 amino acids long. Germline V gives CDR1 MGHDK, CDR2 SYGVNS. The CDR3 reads CASSERQPDQETQYF. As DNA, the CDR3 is TGTGCCAGCAGTGAACGGCAGCCCGACCAAGAGACCCAGTACTTC.

CDR3 coding DNA: TGTGCCACCCAAGATTTGTATTCTAGCGGGAGGGCCGGCGAGCAGTTCTTC. Translated, it gives CATQDLYSSGRAGEQFF. The gene calls are TRBV24-1 and TRBJ2-1; 12 nucleotides align to TRBD2. CDR1 and CDR2 from the germline V gene are KGHDR and SFDVKD. The CDR3 has 17 amino acids. Trimming cost V 9 bases and J 10 bases; bases outside gene matches: 18.

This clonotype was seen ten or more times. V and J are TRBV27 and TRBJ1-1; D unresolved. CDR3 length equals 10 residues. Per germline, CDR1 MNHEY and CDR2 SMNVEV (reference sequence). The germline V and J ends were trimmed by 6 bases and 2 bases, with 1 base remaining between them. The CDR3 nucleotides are TGTGCCAGCAGAAACACTGAAGCTTTCTTT. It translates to CASRNTEAFF.